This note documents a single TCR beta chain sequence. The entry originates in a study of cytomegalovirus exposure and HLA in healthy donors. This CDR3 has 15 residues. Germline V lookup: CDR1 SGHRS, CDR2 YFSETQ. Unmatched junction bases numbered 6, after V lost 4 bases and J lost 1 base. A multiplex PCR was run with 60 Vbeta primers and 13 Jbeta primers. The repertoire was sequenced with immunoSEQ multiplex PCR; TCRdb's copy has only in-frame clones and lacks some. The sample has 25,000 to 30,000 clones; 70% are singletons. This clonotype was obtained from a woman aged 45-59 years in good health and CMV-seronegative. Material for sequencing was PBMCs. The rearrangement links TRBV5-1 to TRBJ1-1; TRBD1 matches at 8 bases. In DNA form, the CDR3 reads TGCGCCAGCAGCCCACAGGGGGACAGGAACACTGAAGCTTTCTTT. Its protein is CASSPQGDRNTEAFF.